The clone carrying this TCR beta chain came up a few times. Germline lookup yields CDR1 MNHNS and CDR2 SASEGT. The germline V and J ends were trimmed by 6 bases and 0 bases, with 3 bases remaining between them. This CDR3 spans 13 amino acids. These data belong to a study of CD8 T cells in Susac syndrome. Reverse transcription of about 0.45 to 1 ug RNA was performed with random hexamers. TCRdb re-called the immunoSEQ multiplex PCR reads through MiXCR, storing one row per CDR3 protein. In the table there are some 100,000 distinct CDR3 sequences, 95% of which are singletons. The chain carries TRBV6-1 and TRBJ2-6; D ambiguous. The clonotype was recovered from a human donor with Susac syndrome. Sequencing used CD8+ T cells from PBMCs. In DNA, the CDR3 is TGTGCCAGCAGAGTCTCTGGGGCCAACGTCCTGACTTTC. This translates into CASRVSGANVLTF.